Below, 15 T cell receptor beta chains from the same sample are listed, as sequenced in a study of T cell responses to AZD1222 COVID-19 vaccine. The protocol was immunoSEQ multiplex PCR, while the TCRdb copy is restricted to in-frame clones and leaves out a portion. The sample yields 110,000 to 150,000 clones, 92% seen once. Source: peripheral blood, taken on day 0 of AZD1222 vaccination. The receptors originated from an adult in good health.

V and J are TRBV12-3 or TRBV12-4 and TRBJ1-4; D gene uncertain. The V end lost 6 bases, the J end lost 14 bases, and 19 bases lay between the germline ends. This CDR3 is 13 amino acids long. The CDR3, as DNA: TGTGCCAGCAGCCCGGGTAGGCGGGGTTCGCTGTTTTTT. This gives the protein CASSPGRRGSLFF.

V is TRBV25-1 and J is TRBJ1-2, with TRBD1 as a possible D gene (5 bases). The CDR3 totals 12 residues. The V gene's germline CDR1 is MGHDK and CDR2 SYGVNS. V was pared by 6 bases and J by 7 bases, with 12 bases between. The CDR3, as DNA: TGTGCCAGCAGGGTGGGGGATTCTGGCTACACCTTC. Translating gives CASRVGDSGYTF.

The genes are TRBV27 and TRBJ2-7, with TRBD2 matching over 8 bases. Unmatched junction bases numbered 8, after V lost 5 bases and J lost 5 bases. Germline-derived CDR1 and CDR2 are MNHEY and SMNVEV (reference sequence). The CDR3 runs 14 residues. CDR3 coding DNA: TGTGCCAGCAGTGCCGGGAGGGTGGTAAACGAGCAGTACTTC. This sequence encodes CASSAGRVVNEQYF.

The J gene is TRBJ2-2, the V gene TRBV28; D might be TRBD1 (5 bases). The length of the CDR3 is 14 residues. Germline assignment: CDR1 MDHEN and CDR2 SYDVKM. V lost 5 bases and J lost 5, with 12 bases in between. The CDR3 is CASSPYQGTGELFF. In nucleotides, the CDR3 is TGTGCCAGCAGTCCCTATCAGGGAACCGGGGAGCTGTTTTTT.

The chain links TRBV6-5 to TRBJ2-7, with D possibly TRBD1 on 5 matching bases. Trimming pared 6 bases from V and 2 bases from J, leaving 14 bases between. Germline CDR1 MNHEY, CDR2 SVGAGI. The CDR3 loop spans 14 amino acids. The chain's CDR3 is CASSQTANTYEQYF. CDR3 bases: TGTGCCAGCAGCCAGACAGCGAATACCTACGAGCAGTACTTC.

The J gene is TRBJ1-1, the V gene TRBV2, with TRBD1 matching 7 bases. Germline assignment: CDR1 SNHLY and CDR2 FYNNEI. V trimming: 6 bases; J trimming: 3 bases; junction bases outside the gene matches: 4. The CDR3 is made up of 13 amino acids. The CDR3 DNA sequence: TGTGCCAGCAGACGCGACAGGGACACTGAAGCTTTCTTT. Translation gives CASRRDRDTEAFF.

This clone appeared once. The chain joins TRBV24-1 to TRBJ2-1; maybe TRBD2 (6 bases). V was trimmed by 5 bases and J by 0 bases, leaving 10 bases between them. Germline V gene data show CDR1 as KGHDR and CDR2 as SFDVKD. The CDR3 length is 15 residues. In nucleotides, the CDR3 is TGTGCCACCAGTGGGGACGGGAGCTCCTACAATGAGCAGTTCTTC. Protein: CATSGDGSSYNEQFF.

The chain recombines TRBV9 with TRBJ1-6; 7 bases match TRBD1. The germline V gene encodes CDR1 SGDLS and CDR2 YYNGEE. V was clipped by 4 bases and J by 8 bases; unmatched bases: 6. CDR3 size: 14 residues. The CDR3 region is CASSLTGVDSPLHF. For the CDR3, the DNA is TGTGCCAGCAGCCTTACAGGGGTTGATTCACCCCTCCACTTT.

This clone occurred once. The chain has TRBV12-3 or TRBV12-4 and TRBJ2-5; D unresolved. The CDR3 length is 12 residues. The V and J ends lost 6 bases and 5 bases respectively, with 10 bases between them. CDR3 in amino acids: CASRSSTETQYF. CDR3 nucleotides: TGTGCCAGCAGATCTAGTACTGAGACCCAGTACTTC.

The V gene is TRBV7-2, the J gene TRBJ1-5; perhaps TRBD1 as D (5 bases). Trimming removed 4 bases from V and 0 bases from J, with 13 bases in between. CDR3 length equals 16 residues. Per the germline V gene, CDR1 is SGHTA and CDR2 is FQGNSA. CDR3 protein: CASSYRGGSSNQPQHF. In DNA form, the CDR3 reads TGTGCCAGCAGCTATCGTGGGGGGAGTAGCAATCAGCCCCAGCATTTT.

In DNA, the CDR3 is TGTGCCAGCAGTGGGTGGGCAGGGGACATCCGACGGAACATTCAGTACTTC. Translation gives CASSGWAGDIRRNIQYF. The rearrangement joins TRBV2 to TRBJ2-4; D is perhaps TRBD1 (6 bases). Germline V gene data show CDR1 as SNHLY and CDR2 as FYNNEI. Trimming removed 4 bases from V and 7 bases from J, with 23 bases in between. This CDR3 has 17 residues. Variable domain in full (rest from reference TRBV2 and TRBJ2-4): EPEVTQTPSHQVTQMGQEVILRCVPISNHLYFYWYRQILGQKVEFLVSFYNNEISEKSEIFDDQFSVERPDGSNFTLKIRSTKLEDSAMYFCASSGWAGDIRRNIQYFGAGTRLSVL.

The chain recombines TRBV28 with TRBJ2-7; weak D call: TRBD1 (5 bases). Germline values: CDR1 MDHEN, CDR2 SYDVKM. The V end lost 4 bases, the J end lost 0 bases, and 16 bases lay between the germline ends. CDR3 length: 16 amino acids. CDR3 amino acids: CASSYPTGPSSYEQYF. The DNA for the CDR3 is TGTGCCAGCAGTTACCCAACAGGCCCCAGCTCCTACGAGCAGTACTTC. The variable domain in full, completed from reference TRBV28 and TRBJ2-7, reads DVKVTQSSRYLVKRTGEKVFLECVQDMDHENMFWYRQDPGLGLRLIYFSYDVKMKEKGDIPEGYSVSREKKERFSLILESASTNQTSMYLCASSYPTGPSSYEQYFGPGTRLTVT.

The chain carries TRBV9 and TRBJ2-1, with D tentatively TRBD2 (6 bases). Trimming took off 3 bases at V and 2 bases at J, with 12 bases between the two ends. Per the germline V gene, CDR1 is SGDLS and CDR2 is YYNGEE. The length of the CDR3 is 15 residues. The CDR3 spells CASSGGAGAYNEQFF. The CDR3 nucleotides read TGTGCCAGCAGCGGTGGAGCGGGCGCCTACAATGAGCAGTTCTTC.

V and J are TRBV7-2 and TRBJ1-1; TRBD1 is a possible D gene (5 bases). V lost 0 bases, J lost 4 bases, and 9 bases lay in between. The CDR3 is made up of 14 amino acids. The V gene's germline CDR1 is SGHTA and CDR2 FQGNSA. The CDR3 DNA reads as TGTGCCAGCAGCTTAGCGGGGGGAGCCACTGAAGCTTTCTTT. Protein: CASSLAGGATEAFF. Full variable domain (missing parts from reference TRBV7-2 and TRBJ1-1): GAGVSQSPSNKVTEKGKDVELRCDPISGHTALYWYRQSLGQGLEFLIYFQGNSAPDKSGLPSDRFSAERTGGSVSTLTIQRTQQEDSAVYLCASSLAGGATEAFFGQGTRLTVV.

The J gene is TRBJ1-2, the V gene TRBV6-6; D uncertain. This CDR3 is built from 12 residues. Germline CDR1 and CDR2: MNHNY and SVGAGI (reference sequence). Trimming shortened V by 6 bases and J by 7 bases, and 12 bases separated the two germline ends. As DNA, the CDR3 is TGTGCCAGCAGCCCCTCGACCATTGGCTACACCTTC. It codes for CASSPSTIGYTF.